The present T cell receptor (beta chain) was sequenced within a study of blood T cell repertoires in COVID-19 (TCRdb year 2020). Describing the broader study: Samples covering the acute and convalescent phases of COVID-19 were provided by collaborators in the United States, Italy and Spain. The samples were drawn from the first 160 participants of the ongoing ImmuneRACE study and from more than 1,000 subjects provided by 6 global collaborators. The sample metadata nearly always contained a de-identified subject ID, COVID-19 status, age in years and sex. The repertoires were released in a freely available public database intended as a resource for research on the immune response to SARS-CoV-2. The dataset comprised deeply sampled blood TCRbeta repertoires from subjects exposed to, actively infected with, or recovered from COVID-19. The material from the prospective study consisted of cDNA or gDNA derived from T cells, B-cell-depleted T cells, or PBMCs. Where available, HLA class I and class II types were taken from metadata supplied by the sample provider and were not determined by assay-based typing.

TCRbeta CDR3 regions were amplified from genomic DNA using the immunoSEQ Assay, a bias-controlled multiplex PCR. In the source study's methods: Nucleated cell counts per sample were estimated from amplification of reference gene primers within the assay. To quantify the absolute abundance of each unique TCRbeta CDR3 rearrangement, sequence reads were collapsed and filtered. For each sample, productive Simpson clonality was calculated as the square root of Simpson's diversity index over productive rearrangements. The source is immuneACCESS, and TCRdb retained only in-frame sequences with V and J called. Part of the clones is not carried over; for the studies checked, unresolved V genes explain less than half of this, and the remainder is unexplained. The D gene and trimming were derived from the DNA, and the V and J assignments and clone size from that table. The table for this sample lists 140,000 to 150,000 clones; approximately 89% of them were counted only once. Clones ranked in the top ten supply 1.5% to 2% of the sample.

The collaborating institutions used their own protocols to collect whole blood in K2EDTA tubes. For TCRbeta analysis, collaborators shipped samples in one of three forms: frozen whole blood, isolated PBMCs, or DNA extracted from either of those sample types. Notes on this clone: Its binding antigen is unknown. No much larger clone is present one base from it, and per-base qualities are unavailable.

Results and caveats for the whole study, not just this receptor: The quantity of clinical and demographic metadata differed by source and by participant and was supplied without curation.

What was sequenced was peripheral blood. This sequence originates from a human donor in a cohort sampled during active COVID-19.

The DNA sequence follows: TGTGCCAGCAGTGCGACTAGCGGGGGGGGTAGAGATACGCAGTATTTT. Its protein reads: CASSATSGGGRDTQYF. This receptor chain uses TRBV2 and TRBJ2-3, and TRBD2 aligns with 14 junction nucleotides. Reading the germline V gene gives CDR1 SNHLY and CDR2 FYNNEI. After removal of 4 bases from V and 5 bases from J, the junction retains 5 bases not matched to a gene. Inclusive of the bounding cysteine and phenylalanine, the CDR3 is 16 residues long. The kept DNA is CDR3 alone, 48 bases in frame from the first base.